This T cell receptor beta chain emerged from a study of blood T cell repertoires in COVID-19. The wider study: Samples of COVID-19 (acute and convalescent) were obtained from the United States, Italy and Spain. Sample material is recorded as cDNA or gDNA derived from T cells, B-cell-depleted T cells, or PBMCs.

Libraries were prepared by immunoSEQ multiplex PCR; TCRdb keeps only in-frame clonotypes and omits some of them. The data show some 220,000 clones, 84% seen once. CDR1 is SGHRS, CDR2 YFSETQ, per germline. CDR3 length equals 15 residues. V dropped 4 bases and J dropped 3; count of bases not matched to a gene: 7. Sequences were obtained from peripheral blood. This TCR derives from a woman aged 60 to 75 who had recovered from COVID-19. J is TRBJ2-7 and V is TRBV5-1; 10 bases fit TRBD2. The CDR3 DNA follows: TGCGCCAGCAGCCCCCTCCAGCGGGGGGGCTACGAGCAGTACTTC. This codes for CASSPLQRGGYEQYF.